The TCR beta chain under discussion was sequenced for a study of cytomegalovirus exposure and HLA in healthy donors. Every donor was a healthy person donating bone marrow. The CDR3 length is 14 residues. Germline V gives CDR1 MNHNS, CDR2 SASEGT. Trimming took 3 bases from V and 0 from J, leaving 8 bases between them. Comments on this clone: What it binds is unknown.

Vbeta (60) and Jbeta (13) primers were used in the PCR. Only in-frame clones appear in the TCRdb table, and some are missing; sequencing was by immunoSEQ multiplex PCR. The sample contains some 120,000 clones, about 10% of which appear only once. The study's findings and limits: Earlier analysis found most TCR beta V segments productive about 87% or about 30% of the time. Across all donors, roughly uniform sequencing depth was an assumption of the presence/absence analyses. One variant, a missense change in DCLRE1C, was linked in a later analysis to TCR beta V- and J-gene trimming.

Sample: PBMCs. The V and J genes are TRBV6-1 and TRBJ1-1; possibly TRBD1 for D (5 bases). The clonotype was recovered from a woman under 30 in good health and CMV-seropositive. Here the CDR3 DNA reads TGTGCCAGCAGTGAGACAGAGATGAACACTGAAGCTTTCTTT. Translating gives CASSETEMNTEAFF.